The 22 T cell receptor beta chains below come from one sample, sequenced in a study of somatic mutations in cytotoxic T cells in rheumatoid arthritis. Clones were read by immunoSEQ multiplex PCR, and TCRdb kept only the in-frame ones, dropping some. The repertoire has 18,000 or so clones, approximately 80% of them found once; the top ten carry about 8.1%. Sequenced material: CD8+ T cells sorted from blood. The receptor set was obtained from an adult with rheumatoid arthritis.

J is TRBJ1-2 and V is TRBV5-6; the D is unclear. Trimming removed 3 bases at V and 8 bases at J, with 11 bases between. In germline, CDR1 is SGHDT, CDR2 YYEEEE. The CDR3 spans 12 residues. CDR3 sequence: CASSSQPGGYTF. CDR3 nucleotides: TGTGCCAGCAGCTCCCAACCCGGGGGCTACACCTTC.

The chain combines TRBV6-1 with TRBJ2-1, with a tentative D call TRBD1 (5 bases). Trimming cost V 6 bases and J 7 bases, with 7 bases left between them. CDR1 is MNHNS and CDR2 is SASEGT in the germline V gene. The CDR3 is 11 residues long. The CDR3 here is CASRDRNEQFF. CDR3 nucleotide sequence: TGTGCCAGCAGAGACAGAAATGAGCAGTTCTTC.

J is TRBJ2-1 and V is TRBV2; TRBD2 matches at 8 bases. The CDR3 is 14 amino acids. In germline, CDR1 is SNHLY, CDR2 FYNNEI. With V trimmed by 5 bases and J by 6 bases, 6 bases remained unmatched. The CDR3 DNA sequence: TGTGCCAGCAGTCCCCCGGGACTAGTCAATGAGCAGTTCTTC. This encodes CASSPPGLVNEQFF. Based on the CDR3 plus reference TRBV2 and TRBJ2-1, the full variable domain is EPEVTQTPSHQVTQMGQEVILRCVPISNHLYFYWYRQILGQKVEFLVSFYNNEISEKSEIFDDQFSVERPDGSNFTLKIRSTKLEDSAMYFCASSPPGLVNEQFFGPGTRLTVL.

The chain employs TRBV9 and TRBJ2-5; tentatively, D is TRBD1 or TRBD2 (5 bases each). This CDR3 has 12 residues. Per the germline V gene, CDR1 is SGDLS and CDR2 is YYNGEE. Trimming stripped 3 bases from V and 9 bases from J, with 12 bases between. CDR3 DNA: TGTGCCAGCAGCGCAGGGCCCGGGGCCCAGTACTTC. Its protein product is CASSAGPGAQYF.

The chain uses TRBV5-4 and TRBJ2-5, with no clear D. The V and J ends lost 4 bases and 6 bases respectively, with 13 bases between them. The CDR3 extends over 13 amino acids. Germline values: CDR1 SGHNT, CDR2 YYREEE (reference sequence). CDR3 nucleotides: TGTGCCAGCAGCCTTGAACAGAGCCAGACCCAGTACTTC. It specifies CASSLEQSQTQYF.

As DNA, the CDR3 is TGTGCCAGCAGTACTCGGACAGGGGTAAACTATGGCTACACCTTC. This gives the protein CASSTRTGVNYGYTF. The chain joins TRBV6-1 to TRBJ1-2; TRBD1 aligns across 9 bases. This CDR3 is 15 amino acids long. The V gene end was trimmed by 5 bases and the J gene end by 2 bases; junction bases not matched to a gene: 6. CDR1 is MNHNS, CDR2 SASEGT, per germline.

The V gene is TRBV18, the J gene TRBJ2-7, with D possibly TRBD2 on 5 matching bases. CDR1 KGHSH and CDR2 LQKENI come from the germline V gene. The CDR3 has 14 residues. V lost 1 base, J lost 1 base, and 8 bases lay in between. Here the CDR3 reads CASSPLERSYEQYF. CDR3 DNA sequence: TGTGCCAGCTCACCACTCGAGCGGTCCTACGAGCAGTACTTC.

The V and J genes are TRBV11-2 and TRBJ2-7, with a possible D match to TRBD2 (7 bases). This CDR3 contains 16 residues. V shed 2 bases and J shed 2 bases, with 16 bases lying between them. Germline loops: CDR1 SGHAT, CDR2 FQNNGV. The CDR3 coding sequence is TGTGCCAGCAGCTTATCCGGGGGGCTACCAACCTACGAGCAGTACTTC. This codes for CASSLSGGLPTYEQYF.

The J gene is TRBJ1-2, the V gene TRBV5-6, with D perhaps TRBD1 (6 bases). The length of the CDR3 is 13 residues. Trimming removed 3 bases at V and 4 bases at J, with 10 bases between. The V gene's germline CDR1 is SGHDT and CDR2 YYEEEE. The CDR3 sequence: CASSYRAFYGYTF. CDR3 nucleotides: TGTGCCAGCAGCTACAGGGCCTTCTATGGCTACACCTTC.

The chain employs TRBV10-3 and TRBJ2-5, with D possibly being TRBD1 or TRBD2 (6 bases each). Judging by the DNA end, TRBJ2-7 fits better; the J call may be wrong. CDR3 length equals 14 residues. Germline-derived CDR1 and CDR2 are ENHRY and SYGVKD. DNA for the CDR3: TGTGCCATCAGCCCCTCGGAGGGGGGCTACGAGCAGTACTTC. Translated: CAISPSEGGYEQYF.

The sample holds a few counts of this clone. This rearrangement joins TRBV18 to TRBJ2-2; the match to TRBD2 covers 7 bases. This CDR3 contains 15 residues. Germline V gene sequence: CDR1 KGHSH, CDR2 LQKENI. V lost 3 bases, J lost 3 bases, and 4 bases stayed unmatched. The CDR3, as DNA: TGTGCCAGCTCACCGGGCGGGAGTTACACCGGGGAGCTGTTTTTT. This sequence encodes CASSPGGSYTGELFF.

The chain couples TRBV19 to TRBJ2-7; 8 bases align to TRBD2. The germline CDR1 and CDR2 sequences are LNHDA and SQIVND (reference sequence). V lost 3 bases and J lost 2; bases outside the gene matches: 3. The CDR3 contains 14 residues. CDR3 sequence: CASSISGSAYEQYF. The CDR3 region has the DNA TGTGCCAGTAGTATCAGCGGGAGTGCCTACGAGCAGTACTTC.

This clone showed up just a few times. This chain links TRBV6-1 with TRBJ2-7, with 8 bases matching TRBD1. CDR3 length: 15 residues. After removal of 1 base from V and 0 bases from J, the junction contained 2 bases not matched to a gene. Germline V gives CDR1 MNHNS, CDR2 SASEGT. This CDR3 reads CASSEEDRDSYEQYF. The CDR3 DNA sequence: TGTGCCAGCAGTGAAGAGGACAGGGACTCCTACGAGCAGTACTTC.

The CDR3 DNA follows: TGTGCCAGCAGCCCAGGACTAGCGGGAGGGCCGGGCGAGCAGTACTTC. It translates to CASSPGLAGGPGEQYF. The rearrangement joins TRBV13 to TRBJ2-7, with TRBD2 matching over 15 bases. With V trimmed by 5 bases and J by 6 bases, 8 bases remained unmatched. Germline values: CDR1 PRHDT, CDR2 FYEKMQ (reference sequence). CDR3 length: 16 amino acids.

This chain joins TRBV4-1 and TRBJ2-1; TRBD1 matches 8 bases. The CDR3 is 15 amino acids. Trimming at V came to 4 bases and at J to 2 bases, leaving 4 bases not matched to a gene. Per germline, CDR1 MGHRA and CDR2 YSYEKL. CDR3 region: CASSRDRGPYNEQFF. The CDR3 DNA follows: TGCGCCAGCAGCCGCGACAGGGGTCCCTACAATGAGCAGTTCTTC.

The chain employs TRBV27 and TRBJ2-2, with a tentative D call TRBD2 (6 bases). CDR3 size: 15 residues. The germline gives CDR1 MNHEY, CDR2 SMNVEV (reference sequence). Trimming left V 4 bases short and J 8 bases short, with 17 bases between. For the CDR3, the DNA is TGTGCCAGCAGTTGGTCGGGGGTGACATCGGGGGAGCTGTTTTTT. It specifies CASSWSGVTSGELFF.

The genes are TRBV28 and TRBJ2-2; D unclear. The V end lost 3 bases, the J end lost 6 bases, and 5 bases lay between the germline ends. Germline CDR1 is MDHEN and CDR2 is SYDVKM. This CDR3 spans 12 amino acids. CDR3 coding DNA: TGTGCCAGCAGTTTTTTTTCCGGGGAGCTGTTTTTT. It is translated as CASSFFSGELFF.

This clone was counted once. This chain links TRBV7-6 with TRBJ1-4, with 7 bases lining up with TRBD1. The CDR3 contains 15 residues. The ends lost 5 bases at V and 0 bases at J; junction bases unmatched: 3. In germline, CDR1 is SGHVS, CDR2 FNYEAQ. The CDR3 loop is CASSVTGATNEKLFF. The CDR3 nucleotides read TGTGCCAGCAGCGTCACAGGGGCAACTAATGAAAAACTGTTTTTT. Full variable domain (outside the CDR3, taken from reference TRBV7-6 and TRBJ1-4): GAGVSQSPRYKVTKRGQDVALRCDPISGHVSLYWYRQALGQGPEFLTYFNYEAQQDKSGLPNDRFSAERPEGSISTLTIQRTEQRDSAMYRCASSVTGATNEKLFFGSGTQLSVL.

The V gene is TRBV7-2, the J gene TRBJ2-1; D possibly corresponds to TRBD2 (6 bases). The germline V gene has CDR1 SGHTA and CDR2 FQGNSA. The V and J ends lost 3 bases and 4 bases respectively, with 16 bases between them. The CDR3 covers 16 residues. Here the CDR3 reads CASSLIAAVLYNEQFF. The CDR3 DNA is TGTGCCAGCAGCTTGATAGCGGCGGTCCTATACAATGAGCAGTTCTTC. The full variable domain, its missing parts supplied by reference TRBV7-2 and TRBJ2-1, is GAGVSQSPSNKVTEKGKDVELRCDPISGHTALYWYRQSLGQGLEFLIYFQGNSAPDKSGLPSDRFSAERTGGSVSTLTIQRTQQEDSAVYLCASSLIAAVLYNEQFFGPGTRLTVL.

The chain couples TRBV15 to TRBJ2-1; 13 nucleotides agree with TRBD2. Trimming took 0 bases from V and 5 from J; bases not matched to a gene: 10. The CDR3 has 19 amino acids. Per germline, CDR1 LNHNV and CDR2 YYDKDF (reference sequence). Here the CDR3 DNA reads TGTGCCACCAGCAGAGAACTAGCGGGAGGGCCAACTCAGGACAATGAGCAGTTCTTC. Translated, it gives CATSRELAGGPTQDNEQFF. The complete variable domain, with remaining parts taken from reference TRBV15 and TRBJ2-1, reads DAMVIQNPRYQVTQFGKPVTLSCSQTLNHNVMYWYQQKSSQAPKLLFHYYDKDFNNEADTPDNFQSRRPNTSFCFLDIRSPGLGDTAMYLCATSRELAGGPTQDNEQFFGPGTRLTVL.

The chain has TRBV29-1 and TRBJ1-2; 10 bases agree with TRBD1. Germline V gives CDR1 SQVTM, CDR2 ANQGSEA. V was pared by 7 bases and J by 6 bases, with 8 bases of the junction left unmatched. There are 13 residues in the CDR3. The CDR3 protein is CSGRDRGIHGYTF. CDR3 sequence (DNA): TGCAGCGGCCGGGACAGGGGTATCCATGGCTACACCTTC.

This clone has just a few counts. The V gene is TRBV4-1, the J gene TRBJ1-4; no clear D. CDR1 is MGHRA and CDR2 is YSYEKL in the germline V gene. The V end was cut by 1 base, the J end by 8 bases, with 14 bases between. CDR3 length: 15 residues. DNA of the CDR3: TGCGCCAGCAGCCAAGGCGGATCCGCGGGCGAAAAACTGTTTTTT. Residues: CASSQGGSAGEKLFF.